This is a list of T cell receptor beta chains from one sample in a study of T cell repertoires in ileal Crohn's disease. Assay: immunoSEQ multiplex PCR; the TCRdb copy retains only in-frame clones and omits some. The sample lists some 5,100 clones, about 80% seen once, with around 39% in the top ten. Sequencing was carried out using ileal tissue. Receptors were obtained from an adult with Crohn's disease. CDR3s include the opening cysteine and the closing phenylalanine or tryptophan. The D gene is left open where the match is weak. Only part of the rows carry a size: once, few, many, or a class if the clone is expanded.

length: 14
J: TRBJ1-3
size: .
D: .
V: TRBV9
CDR3: CASSIGHPADTIYF
DNA: TGTGCCAGCAGCATCGGACACCCCGCAGACACCATATATTTT

length: 16
J: TRBJ1-2
size: .
D: TRBD1
V: TRBV6-5
CDR3: CASSYSGTGTTYGYTF
DNA: TGTGCCAGCAGTTACTCCGGGACAGGGACGACCTATGGCTACACCTTC

length: 14
J: TRBJ2-7
size: once
D: .
V: TRBV7-2
CDR3: CASSLARAPYEQYF
DNA: TGTGCCAGCAGCTTAGCGCGAGCGCCCTACGAGCAGTACTTC

length: 14
J: TRBJ2-5
size: .
D: .
V: TRBV5-6
CDR3: CASSLNLGEETQYF
DNA: TGTGCCAGCAGCCTCAACCTAGGGGAAGAGACCCAGTACTTC

length: 13
J: TRBJ1-1
size: .
D: .
V: TRBV5-6
CDR3: CASSQGRGTEAFF
DNA: TGTGCCAGCAGCCAGGGCCGGGGTACTGAAGCTTTCTTT

length: 16
J: TRBJ2-7
size: .
D: .
V: TRBV5-4
CDR3: CASSLGPAPNSYEQYF
DNA: TGTGCCAGCAGCTTGGGACCGGCCCCGAACTCCTACGAGCAGTACTTC

length: 17
J: TRBJ2-3
size: .
D: TRBD2
V: TRBV7-9
CDR3: CASSLRASGRSTDTQYF
DNA: TGTGCCAGCAGCTTGAGGGCTAGCGGGAGATCCACAGATACGCAGTATTTT

length: 14
J: TRBJ2-2
size: .
D: TRBD1
V: TRBV19
CDR3: CASSGQGNTGELFF
DNA: TGTGCCAGTAGCGGACAGGGGAACACCGGGGAGCTGTTTTTT

length: 15
J: TRBJ2-5
size: .
D: TRBD2
V: TRBV4-2
CDR3: CASSAPLAGGETQYF
DNA: TGTGCCAGCAGCGCCCCACTAGCGGGGGGGGAGACCCAGTACTTC

length: 17
J: TRBJ2-1
size: once
D: TRBD2
V: TRBV9
CDR3: CASSARGRTSGGNEQFF
DNA: TGTGCCAGCAGCGCGCGGGGTCGGACTAGCGGCGGGAATGAGCAGTTCTTC

length: 16
J: TRBJ1-1
size: .
D: TRBD1
V: TRBV7-2
CDR3: CASSSAGTGRNTEAFF
DNA: TGTGCCAGCAGCTCCGCCGGGACAGGGAGGAACACTGAAGCTTTCTTT

length: 15
J: TRBJ2-3
size: .
D: .
V: TRBV9
CDR3: CASTLGRGGTDTQYF
DNA: TGTGCCAGCACCCTCGGCAGGGGGGGGACAGATACGCAGTATTTT

length: 18
J: TRBJ1-2
size: .
D: .
V: TRBV4-1
CDR3: CASSQDPGAQGRNYGYTF
DNA: TGCGCCAGCAGCCAAGACCCGGGGGCCCAGGGGAGAAACTATGGCTACACCTTC

length: 12
J: TRBJ1-1
size: .
D: .
V: TRBV19
CDR3: CASSMLNTEAFF
DNA: TGTGCCAGTAGTATGTTGAACACTGAAGCTTTCTTT

length: 16
J: TRBJ2-1
size: .
D: .
V: TRBV4-1
CDR3: CASSQDWASSYNEQFF
DNA: TGCGCCAGCAGCCAAGATTGGGCTAGCTCCTACAATGAGCAGTTCTTC

length: 17
J: TRBJ2-5
size: .
D: TRBD2
V: TRBV5-1
CDR3: CASSAGVLAGGQETQYF
DNA: TGCGCCAGCAGCGCAGGAGTGCTAGCGGGGGGGCAAGAGACCCAGTACTTC

length: 19
J: TRBJ2-4
size: once
D: .
V: TRBV18
CDR3: CASSPWVGGDLLVKNIQYF
DNA: TGTGCCAGCTCACCATGGGTAGGGGGGGACCTTTTAGTCAAAAACATTCAGTACTTC

length: 18
J: TRBJ1-2
size: .
D: TRBD1
V: TRBV5-1
CDR3: CASSSLGRDRALNYGYTF
DNA: TGCGCCAGCAGCTCCCTAGGCCGGGACAGGGCGTTGAACTATGGCTACACCTTC

length: 14
J: TRBJ2-5
size: .
D: .
V: TRBV28
CDR3: CASSLPGLAETQYF
DNA: TGTGCCAGCAGTTTGCCCGGGCTTGCAGAGACCCAGTACTTC

length: 17
J: TRBJ2-1
size: .
D: TRBD1
V: TRBV5-6
CDR3: CASSLEGAGGPHNEQFF
DNA: TGTGCCAGCAGCTTGGAGGGGGCTGGCGGCCCCCACAATGAGCAGTTCTTC

length: 16
J: TRBJ2-7
size: .
D: .
V: TRBV21-1
CDR3: CASSTRDKGRVYEQYF
DNA: TGTGCCAGCAGCACTCGGGACAAGGGAAGGGTCTACGAGCAGTACTTC

length: 15
J: TRBJ2-2
size: .
D: TRBD1
V: TRBV5-5
CDR3: CASSLGTGGFGELFF
DNA: TGTGCCAGCAGCTTGGGGACAGGGGGCTTCGGGGAGCTGTTTTTT

length: 11
J: TRBJ2-1
size: .
D: .
V: TRBV27
CDR3: CASSFGDEQFF
DNA: TGTGCCAGCAGTTTCGGGGATGAGCAGTTCTTC

length: 16
J: TRBJ2-1
size: .
D: .
V: TRBV28
CDR3: CASRVASTSSYNEQFF
DNA: TGTGCCAGCAGAGTTGCGAGCACCAGCTCCTACAATGAGCAGTTCTTC

length: 15
J: TRBJ1-2
size: .
D: .
V: TRBV7-2
CDR3: CASSSGRQNNYGYTF
DNA: TGTGCCAGCAGCTCGGGGCGCCAGAACAACTATGGCTACACCTTC

length: 13
J: TRBJ2-1
size: .
D: .
V: TRBV19
CDR3: CAITSYRDNEQFF
DNA: TGTGCCATAACTAGCTATCGAGACAATGAGCAGTTCTTC

length: 14
J: TRBJ1-4
size: .
D: .
V: TRBV7-9
CDR3: CASSSRSTNEKLFF
DNA: TGTGCCAGCAGCTCCAGGTCAACTAATGAAAAACTGTTTTTT

length: 14
J: TRBJ1-1
size: .
D: .
V: TRBV10-2
CDR3: CASARGGLNTEAFF
DNA: TGCGCCAGCGCAAGAGGAGGTTTGAACACTGAAGCTTTCTTT

length: 16
J: TRBJ1-5
size: .
D: .
V: TRBV18
CDR3: CASSPPLTSGNQPQHF
DNA: TGTGCCAGCTCACCACCTCTGACATCGGGGAATCAGCCCCAGCATTTT

length: 13
J: TRBJ2-3
size: .
D: .
V: TRBV5-1
CDR3: CASRTQSRDTQYF
DNA: TGCGCCAGCAGGACCCAGTCCCGGGATACGCAGTATTTT

length: 15
J: TRBJ2-1
size: .
D: TRBD2
V: TRBV18
CDR3: CASSPGLAGANEQFF
DNA: TGTGCCAGCTCACCAGGACTAGCCGGAGCCAATGAGCAGTTCTTC

length: 13
J: TRBJ1-1
size: few
D: .
V: TRBV7-3
CDR3: CASSLTTNTEAFF
DNA: TGTGCCAGCAGCTTAACAACCAACACTGAAGCTTTCTTT

length: 14
J: TRBJ2-7
size: once
D: .
V: TRBV27
CDR3: CASSLRRGLDEQYF
DNA: TGTGCCAGCAGTTTAAGACGAGGGCTCGACGAGCAGTACTTC

length: 13
J: TRBJ1-6
size: .
D: .
V: TRBV18
CDR3: CASSPVARSPLHF
DNA: TGTGCCAGCTCACCAGTGGCCCGTTCACCCCTCCACTTT

length: 14
J: TRBJ2-5
size: .
D: TRBD2
V: TRBV11-3
CDR3: CASSFGGGRETQYF
DNA: TGTGCCAGCAGCTTCGGCGGGGGGCGGGAGACCCAGTACTTC

length: 15
J: TRBJ2-1
size: .
D: .
V: TRBV18
CDR3: CASSLGLASINEQFF
DNA: TGTGCCAGCTCATTAGGACTTGCTTCTATCAATGAGCAGTTCTTC

length: 15
J: TRBJ2-7
size: .
D: .
V: TRBV27
CDR3: CASSLRIPRSYEQYF
DNA: TGTGCCAGCAGTTTGAGGATCCCGCGCTCCTACGAGCAGTACTTC

length: 15
J: TRBJ1-1
size: .
D: TRBD1
V: TRBV7-3
CDR3: CASSSSGQGITEAFF
DNA: TGTGCCAGCAGCTCATCGGGACAGGGAATCACTGAAGCTTTCTTT

length: 15
J: TRBJ2-1
size: once
D: .
V: TRBV9
CDR3: CASSEGGISYNEQFF
DNA: TGTGCCAGCAGCGAGGGGGGAATTTCCTACAATGAGCAGTTCTTC

length: 16
J: TRBJ1-5
size: .
D: TRBD1
V: TRBV19
CDR3: CASSIPGQGKDQPQHF
DNA: TGTGCCAGTAGTATACCGGGACAGGGAAAGGATCAGCCCCAGCATTTT

length: 15
J: TRBJ1-6
size: few
D: .
V: TRBV27
CDR3: CASSPAGTPIGALHF
DNA: TGTGCCAGCAGCCCCGCCGGGACACCTATTGGGGCCCTCCACTTT

length: 16
J: TRBJ2-7
size: .
D: .
V: TRBV15
CDR3: CATSRGPRRPYYEQYF
DNA: TGTGCCACCAGCAGAGGTCCGCGACGGCCATACTACGAGCAGTACTTC

length: 14
J: TRBJ1-5
size: .
D: .
V: TRBV19
CDR3: CASSYAGGNQPQHF
DNA: TGTGCCAGTAGTTACGCAGGGGGCAATCAGCCCCAGCATTTT

length: 16
J: TRBJ2-5
size: .
D: TRBD2
V: TRBV7-8
CDR3: CASSTHGLAGKETQYF
DNA: TGTGCCAGCAGCACTCATGGACTAGCGGGGAAAGAGACCCAGTACTTC

length: 16
J: TRBJ2-1
size: once
D: TRBD1
V: TRBV5-1
CDR3: CASSSDRVTSYNEQFF
DNA: TGCGCCAGCAGCTCGGACAGGGTAACTTCCTACAATGAGCAGTTCTTC

length: 11
J: TRBJ1-2
size: .
D: .
V: TRBV20-1
CDR3: CSPRGLGGYTF
DNA: TGCAGCCCAAGGGGGTTAGGAGGCTACACCTTC

length: 16
J: TRBJ1-1
size: .
D: TRBD1
V: TRBV5-5
CDR3: CASSTGTGGRGTEAFF
DNA: TGTGCCAGCAGTACCGGGACAGGGGGCCGAGGAACTGAAGCTTTCTTT

length: 15
J: TRBJ2-5
size: .
D: .
V: TRBV5-4
CDR3: CASSLGSSAEETQYF
DNA: TGTGCCAGCAGCTTGGGCTCTAGCGCTGAAGAGACCCAGTACTTC

length: 13
J: TRBJ1-6
size: .
D: .
V: TRBV25-1
CDR3: CASSGYYNSPLHF
DNA: TGTGCCAGCAGTGGGTACTATAATTCACCCCTCCACTTT

length: 18
J: TRBJ2-6
size: .
D: TRBD1
V: TRBV9
CDR3: CASTYATGESSGANVLTF
DNA: TGTGCCAGCACCTATGCGACAGGGGAAAGCTCTGGGGCCAACGTCCTGACTTTC

length: 14
J: TRBJ2-3
size: .
D: TRBD2
V: TRBV6-4
CDR3: CASSDSISGDTQYF
DNA: TGTGCCAGCAGTGACTCTATTAGCGGGGATACGCAGTATTTT

length: 15
J: TRBJ2-2
size: .
D: .
V: TRBV6-1
CDR3: CASHRQGVGTGELFF
DNA: TGTGCCAGCCATCGTCAGGGTGTTGGCACCGGGGAGCTGTTTTTT

length: 13
J: TRBJ1-5
size: .
D: .
V: TRBV2
CDR3: CASMGQANQPQHF
DNA: TGTGCCAGCATGGGCCAAGCCAATCAGCCCCAGCATTTT

length: 11
J: TRBJ2-7
size: few
D: .
V: TRBV7-2
CDR3: CASSSTYEQYF
DNA: TGTGCCAGCAGCTCCACCTACGAGCAGTACTTC

length: 16
J: TRBJ1-2
size: .
D: .
V: TRBV7-8
CDR3: CASSELTNRALYGYTF
DNA: TGTGCCAGCAGCGAACTCACGAACAGGGCCCTCTATGGCTACACCTTC

length: 14
J: TRBJ2-5
size: once
D: TRBD1
V: TRBV6-5
CDR3: CASSLDRHGETQYF
DNA: TGTGCCAGCAGCTTGGACAGGCATGGGGAGACCCAGTACTTC

length: 15
J: TRBJ2-5
size: few
D: TRBD1
V: TRBV5-8
CDR3: CASSLVDRNQETQYF
DNA: TGTGCCAGCAGCTTGGTGGACAGGAACCAAGAGACCCAGTACTTC

length: 13
J: TRBJ2-7
size: .
D: .
V: TRBV7-3
CDR3: CASSLEAGYEQYF
DNA: TGTGCCAGCAGCTTAGAAGCGGGCTACGAGCAGTACTTC

length: 16
J: TRBJ1-3
size: .
D: TRBD1
V: TRBV28
CDR3: CASSIQGALSGNTIYF
DNA: TGTGCCAGCAGTATACAGGGGGCACTTTCTGGAAACACCATATATTTT